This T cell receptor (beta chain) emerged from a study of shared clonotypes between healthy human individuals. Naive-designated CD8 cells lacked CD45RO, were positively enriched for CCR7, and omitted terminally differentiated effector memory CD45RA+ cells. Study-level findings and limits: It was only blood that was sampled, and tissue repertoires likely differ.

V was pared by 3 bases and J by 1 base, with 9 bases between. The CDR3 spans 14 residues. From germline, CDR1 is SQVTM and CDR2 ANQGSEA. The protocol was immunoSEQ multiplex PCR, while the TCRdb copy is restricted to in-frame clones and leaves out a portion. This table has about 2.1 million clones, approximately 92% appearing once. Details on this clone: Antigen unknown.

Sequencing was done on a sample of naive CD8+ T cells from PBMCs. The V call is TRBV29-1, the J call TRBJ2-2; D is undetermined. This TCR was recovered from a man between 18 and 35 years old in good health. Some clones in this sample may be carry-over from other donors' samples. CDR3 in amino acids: CSVDPNGNTGELFF. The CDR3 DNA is TGCAGCGTTGACCCTAACGGGAACACCGGGGAGCTGTTTTTT.